A selection of T cell receptor beta chains follows, all from one sample in a study of cytomegalovirus exposure and HLA in healthy donors. Sequenced by immunoSEQ multiplex PCR; TCRdb stores in-frame clones only, minus some. The repertoire consists of 100,000 to 150,000 clones, with 70% to 85% occurring once and the leading ten covering around 2.7%. What was sequenced was PBMCs. These receptors all come from an older woman in good health and CMV-seropositive. The CDR3 runs from the conserved cysteine through the conserved F or W. A D gene is named only where the DNA matches it firmly. Clone size, where shown, is once, few, many, or a class for clones that have expanded.

v_gene,abundance,d_gene,j_gene,CDR3aa,CDR3nt
TRBV5-1,few,TRBD1,TRBJ1-1,CASSSNPGTEYTEAFF,TGCGCCAGCAGCTCCAACCCCGGGACAGAATACACTGAAGCTTTCTTT
TRBV5-1,.,TRBD1,TRBJ1-4,CASSSPDRGYEKLFF,TGCGCCAGCAGCTCTCCTGACAGGGGGTATGAAAAACTGTTTTTT
TRBV21-1,.,.,TRBJ1-1,CASSPPENTEAFF,TGTGCCAGCAGCCCACCAGAAAACACTGAAGCTTTCTTT
TRBV7-6,.,TRBD1,TRBJ1-3,CASSSTGAGNTIYF,TGTGCCAGCAGCTCAACAGGGGCTGGAAACACCATATATTTT
TRBV19,.,.,TRBJ2-5,CASTMTVSGTQYF,TGTGCCAGTACCATGACAGTCTCAGGGACCCAGTACTTC
TRBV19,.,.,TRBJ2-5,CASRTHGHSQETQYF,TGTGCCAGTAGGACGCACGGACACTCACAAGAGACCCAGTACTTC
TRBV19,.,TRBD1,TRBJ1-4,CASWDRAIEKREKLFF,TGTGCCAGTTGGGACAGGGCTATCGAGAAGCGTGAAAAACTGTTTTTT
TRBV6-5,.,.,TRBJ1-1,CASSYQGNTEAFF,TGTGCCAGCAGTTACCAGGGAAACACTGAAGCTTTCTTT
TRBV18,.,.,TRBJ2-3,CASSQFRTDTDTQYF,TGTGCCAGCTCACAATTTCGGACAGACACAGATACGCAGTATTTT
TRBV19,.,TRBD2,TRBJ2-2,CASSIGGAGGELFF,TGTGCCAGTAGTATCGGGGGGGCTGGCGGGGAGCTGTTTTTT
TRBV6-1,few,.,TRBJ1-6,CASGVLRPYNSPLHF,TGTGCCAGCGGAGTACTACGGCCATATAATTCACCCCTCCACTTT
TRBV11-2,few,.,TRBJ2-7,CASSFGGSYEQYF,TGTGCCAGCAGCTTCGGAGGCTCCTACGAGCAGTACTTC
TRBV9,.,TRBD1,TRBJ1-2,CASSGRDSLQGGYTF,TGTGCCAGCAGCGGCCGGGACTCCCTACAGGGGGGCTACACCTTC
TRBV29-1,.,.,TRBJ2-2,CSASGPGGGELFF,TGCAGCGCTTCCGGGCCCGGGGGCGGGGAGCTGTTTTTT
TRBV7-9,.,.,TRBJ1-2,CASSPMADTNYGYTF,TGTGCCAGCAGCCCCATGGCAGACACTAACTATGGCTACACCTTC
TRBV9,.,.,TRBJ1-5,CASSAETGGNQPQHF,TGTGCCAGCAGCGCCGAGACTGGGGGGAATCAGCCCCAGCATTTT
TRBV2,few,TRBD1,TRBJ1-2,CASSEGQGAIHTF,TGTGCCAGCAGTGAAGGGCAGGGGGCGATTCACACCTTC
TRBV9,.,TRBD1,TRBJ1-1,CASSARTGNEAFF,TGTGCCAGCAGCGCCAGGACAGGAAATGAAGCTTTCTTT
TRBV19,.,.,TRBJ1-4,CASSAQGLGNEKLFF,TGTGCCAGTAGTGCACAGGGATTGGGGAATGAAAAACTGTTTTTT
TRBV28,once,TRBD1,TRBJ1-5,CASRAGTGVFQPQHF,TGTGCCAGCAGGGCTGGGACAGGGGTTTTTCAGCCCCAGCATTTT
TRBV5-1,.,.,TRBJ2-7,CASSLEGAGSYEQYF,TGCGCCAGCAGCTTGGAAGGGGCGGGGTCCTACGAGCAGTACTTC
TRBV5-1,.,.,TRBJ2-1,CASRGLTGSYNEQFF,TGCGCCAGCAGGGGCCTAACGGGGTCCTACAATGAGCAGTTCTTC
TRBV27,once,.,TRBJ1-2,CASSPAAKADYNYGYTF,TGTGCCAGCAGCCCCGCCGCAAAGGCGGACTATAACTATGGCTACACCTTC
TRBV28,.,.,TRBJ1-1,CATQIKLAEAFF,TGTGCCACCCAGATTAAACTAGCTGAAGCTTTCTTT